These T cell receptor beta chains were read from a single sample in a study of blood T cell repertoires in COVID-19. Clones were read by immunoSEQ multiplex PCR, and TCRdb kept only the in-frame ones, dropping some. This repertoire shows fewer than 200,000 clones, about 86% found once; its top ten account for around 8.6%. The sequenced material came from peripheral blood. Receptors were obtained from a middle-aged man with active or convalescent COVID-19. Both conserved end residues are part of each CDR3. The D gene is left open where the match is weak. Expanded clones are given a class, and other clones once, few, many or no size at all.

size	D	V	J	DNA	CDR3
NA	TRBD2	TRBV10-3	TRBJ2-1	TGTGCCATCGGGACTAGCGGAGGCGAGGGTAACAATGAGCAGTTCTTC	CAIGTSGGEGNNEQFF
once	TRBD2	TRBV6-1	TRBJ2-1	TGTGCCAGCAGTGAAGAAACTAGCGGGAAGGAGTTCTTC	CASSEETSGKEFF
few	NA	TRBV19	TRBJ1-6	TGTGCCAGTAGGTTATCCTTGAATTCACCCCTCCACTTT	CASRLSLNSPLHF
NA	NA	TRBV19	TRBJ2-6	TGTGCCAGCCACTCTGGGGCCAACGTCCTGACTTTC	CASHSGANVLTF
NA	TRBD1	TRBV2	TRBJ1-4	TGTGCCAGCAGTGTAGACAGGGAGGATGAAAAACTGTTTTTT	CASSVDREDEKLFF
NA	NA	TRBV3-1/TRBV3-2	TRBJ2-1	TGTGCCAGCAGCCCCCGTACAGGGTTTGGTGAGCAGTTCTTC	CASSPRTGFGEQFF
NA	NA	TRBV5-1	TRBJ2-2	TGCGCCAGCAGCTTGGGGGCAGAAACCGGGGAGCTGTTTTTT	CASSLGAETGELFF
few	NA	TRBV3-1/TRBV3-2	TRBJ1-6	TGTGCCAGCAGCCAGAGGAATTCACCCCTCCACTTT	CASSQRNSPLHF
NA	NA	TRBV11-2	TRBJ1-1	TGTGCCAGCAGCGGACAAGTGAACACTGAAGCTTTCTTT	CASSGQVNTEAFF
NA	TRBD1	TRBV27	TRBJ1-1	TGTGCCAGCAGTTTCACAGGGGTGAACACTGAAGCTTTCTTT	CASSFTGVNTEAFF
NA	TRBD2	TRBV28	TRBJ2-1	TGTGCCAGCAGCCCAGGACTAGCGGGGTATAATGAGCAGTTCTTC	CASSPGLAGYNEQFF
NA	TRBD1	TRBV7-9	TRBJ2-3	TGTGCCAGCAGCTTATCGTCAGGGGGAAGAGATACGCAGTATTTT	CASSLSSGGRDTQYF
NA	TRBD2	TRBV7-3	TRBJ2-2	TGTGCCAGCAGCTTAGGCCTAGCGGGAGGTGGCGGGGAGCTGTTTTTT	CASSLGLAGGGGELFF
NA	TRBD1	TRBV14	TRBJ1-4	TGTGCCAGCAGCCGGGACAGGGGGCATGAAAAACTGTTTTTT	CASSRDRGHEKLFF
NA	TRBD2	TRBV7-2	TRBJ2-3	TGTGCCAGCAGCTTCAGGACTAGCGGTGGAGATACGCAGTATTTT	CASSFRTSGGDTQYF
NA	TRBD1	TRBV5-5	TRBJ2-2	TGTGCCAGCAGCCGAAGGGCGGACAGGGAACACGGGGAGCTGTTTTTT	CASSRRADREHGELFF
NA	TRBD1	TRBV3-1/TRBV3-2	TRBJ1-2	TGTGCCAGCAGCCACCCCCGAGGGGGCGACTATGGCTACACCTTC	CASSHPRGGDYGYTF
NA	TRBD1	TRBV28	TRBJ2-7	TGTGCCAGCAGTACGCCGGGACAGGGTGGTTACGAGCAGTACTTC	CASSTPGQGGYEQYF
NA	NA	TRBV3-1/TRBV3-2	TRBJ2-7	TGTGCCAGCAGCCAACGCAAGCTATCGTACGAGCAGTACTTC	CASSQRKLSYEQYF
NA	NA	TRBV7-9	TRBJ1-3	TGTGCCAGCAGCCTGCTAAGCGGAAACACCATATATTTT	CASSLLSGNTIYF
NA	TRBD2	TRBV28	TRBJ2-1	TGTGCCAGCAGTTTATCCCACATCCGCGGTAGGGTGGGGGGGTATGAGCAGTTCTTC	CASSLSHIRGRVGGYEQFF
NA	TRBD2	TRBV4-3	TRBJ2-1	TGCGCCAGCAGCCAAGACATACCGGTTGGGACTAACTACAATGAGCAGTTCTTC	CASSQDIPVGTNYNEQFF
NA	TRBD1	TRBV18	TRBJ1-5	TGTGCCAGCTCACCTAAGGGACAGGGTAATCAGCCCCAGCATTTT	CASSPKGQGNQPQHF
NA	NA	TRBV6-5	TRBJ2-1	TGTGCCAGCAGTTACATTAAGGGAGACGGAAACAATGAGCAGTTCTTC	CASSYIKGDGNNEQFF
NA	TRBD2	TRBV3-1/TRBV3-2	TRBJ2-2	TGTGCCAGCAGCCAAATGGCGGGGGGCACCGGGGAGCTGTTTTTT	CASSQMAGGTGELFF
NA	NA	TRBV20-1	TRBJ2-7	TGCAGTGGGTTGAGCTCCTACGAGCAGTACTTC	CSGLSSYEQYF
NA	NA	TRBV3-1/TRBV3-2	TRBJ2-3	TGTGCCAGCAGCCAAGTTGGGCTATGGGGCACAGATACGCAGTATTTT	CASSQVGLWGTDTQYF
NA	TRBD1	TRBV7-2	TRBJ2-1	TGTGCCAGCAGCTGGGGACAGGGGGCTGGCAATGAGCAGTTCTTC	CASSWGQGAGNEQFF
once	NA	TRBV24-1	TRBJ2-7	TGTGCCACCAGTGACACCAACAGGGACTACGAGCAGTACTTC	CATSDTNRDYEQYF
NA	TRBD1	TRBV27	TRBJ1-3	TGTGCCAGCAGTTCCGGGACAGGGGGAAACACCATATATTTT	CASSSGTGGNTIYF
few	TRBD2	TRBV7-2	TRBJ2-3	TGTGCCAGCAGCCGTAATAGCGGGGGGTTAGGCACAGATACGCAGTATTTT	CASSRNSGGLGTDTQYF
NA	NA	TRBV4-1	TRBJ2-2	TGCGCCAGCTCGTCGACAGGGAACACCGGGGAGCTGTTTTTT	CASSSTGNTGELFF
NA	TRBD1	TRBV4-2	TRBJ1-2	TGTGCCAGCAGCCAAGATTACGGGACAGGGGCAGGCTACACCTTC	CASSQDYGTGAGYTF
NA	NA	TRBV10-3	TRBJ1-1	TGTGCCATCAGCGGGTCGGGTTACACTGAAGCTTTCTTT	CAISGSGYTEAFF
NA	NA	TRBV12-5	TRBJ1-5	TGTGCTAGTGGTTTGACCCGGGGGGCGAGCAATCAGCCCCAGCATTTT	CASGLTRGASNQPQHF
NA	NA	TRBV4-3	TRBJ1-3	TGCGCCAGCAGCCAAGATCAGGGATACTCTGGAAACACCATATATTTT	CASSQDQGYSGNTIYF
NA	TRBD2	TRBV27	TRBJ2-4	TGTGCCAGCAGTTTTGGGGGGGAGAGTATTCAGTACTTC	CASSFGGESIQYF
NA	NA	TRBV3-1/TRBV3-2	TRBJ2-5	TGTGCCAGCAGTCCCGAAATGAGACGCGGGGAGACCCAGTACTTC	CASSPEMRRGETQYF
NA	TRBD1	TRBV12-3/TRBV12-4	TRBJ1-3	TGTGCCAGCAGACAACAGGGGAGTGACACCATATATTTT	CASRQQGSDTIYF
NA	NA	TRBV12-3/TRBV12-4	TRBJ1-4	TGTGCCAGCAGTCCACCTAGACCCGAAAAACTGTTTTTT	CASSPPRPEKLFF
NA	NA	TRBV19	TRBJ2-1	TGTGCCAGTAGTATTCTGAGCGGAAGCTCCTACAATGAGCAGTTCTTC	CASSILSGSSYNEQFF
NA	NA	TRBV30	TRBJ2-6	TGTGCCTGGAGACAGGCGATCTCTGGGGCCAACGTCCTGACTTTC	CAWRQAISGANVLTF
NA	TRBD1	TRBV27	TRBJ1-1	TGTGCCAGCAGTTTATCCGGGACAGCGAGGAACACTGAAGCTTTCTTT	CASSLSGTARNTEAFF
NA	NA	TRBV5-1	TRBJ2-7	TGCGCCAGCAGCTTGGCTGGTCTAGCGAGCTACGAGCAGTACTTC	CASSLAGLASYEQYF